One and the same sample provided the 20 T cell receptor beta chains below, sequenced in a study of cytomegalovirus exposure and HLA in healthy donors. PCR primers comprised 60 Vbeta and 13 Jbeta primers. Some clones are missing from TCRdb's copy, which holds only in-frame ones; the method was immunoSEQ multiplex PCR. The sample comprises some 150,000 clones, about four fifths of which are singletons, and 2.2% rests with the top ten. Sequenced input: PBMCs. The receptors stem from a young man in good health and CMV-seronegative.

This chain links TRBV19 with TRBJ2-7; 8 bases align to TRBD2. The CDR3 length is 15 residues. V trimming: 2 bases; J trimming: 5 bases; junction bases outside the gene matches: 8. Germline CDR1 and CDR2: LNHDA and SQIVND (reference sequence). The CDR3 DNA follows: TGTGCCAGTAGTATACGTCGTAGCGGGATCGACGAGCAGTACTTC. Translating gives CASSIRRSGIDEQYF. The complete variable domain, with remaining parts taken from reference TRBV19 and TRBJ2-7, reads DGGITQSPKYLFRKEGQNVTLSCEQNLNHDAMYWYRQDPGQGLRLIYYSQIVNDFQKGDIAEGYSVSREKKESFPLTVTSAQKNPTAFYLCASSIRRSGIDEQYFGPGTRLTVT.

The chain couples TRBV6-6 to TRBJ2-7; 8 bases agree with TRBD1. The CDR3 spans 14 residues. The trim removed 5 bases at V and 5 bases at J, leaving 8 bases unmatched. CDR1 and CDR2 (germline): MNHNY, SVGAGI (reference sequence). The DNA of the CDR3 is TGTGCCAGCAGTGATCCGGACAGGGTGAACGAGCAGTACTTC. Residues: CASSDPDRVNEQYF.

V usage is TRBV4-1 and J usage is TRBJ2-4; 7 nucleotides line up with TRBD1. The J segment lost 7 bases and the V segment lost 0 bases, leaving 6 bases of the junction unmatched. CDR3 length: 15 amino acids. The germline gives CDR1 MGHRA, CDR2 YSYEKL. CDR3 nucleotides: TGCGCCAGCAGCCAAGAGGGGGACAGTGGGAACATTCAGTACTTC. Translated, it gives CASSQEGDSGNIQYF.

V and J are TRBV11-2 and TRBJ2-3; the D gene is possibly TRBD1 (6 bases). The CDR3 contains 14 residues. In germline, CDR1 is SGHAT, CDR2 FQNNGV. Trimming took off 2 bases at V and 3 bases at J, with 9 bases between the two ends. Written as DNA, the CDR3 is TGTGCCAGCAGCTTAAGGCAGGGGACAGATACGCAGTATTTT. Amino acid sequence: CASSLRQGTDTQYF.

The chain joins TRBV28 to TRBJ2-2; D perhaps matches TRBD1 (5 bases). The CDR3 totals 16 residues. Germline V gene data show CDR1 as MDHEN and CDR2 as SYDVKM. The ends were cut back, 2 bases at V and 1 base at J, with 11 bases in the middle. The DNA for the CDR3 is TGTGCCAGCAGTTTAGGCAGGGCAGTGAACACCGGGGAGCTGTTTTTT. As protein: CASSLGRAVNTGELFF.

This clone was observed a handful of times. The gene calls are TRBV5-1 and TRBJ2-3, with 9 bases fitting TRBD1. CDR1 is SGHRS and CDR2 is YFSETQ in the germline V gene. This CDR3 has 13 amino acids. Trimming at V came to 7 bases and at J to 0 bases, leaving 0 bases not matched to a gene. CDR3 region: CASGTGSTDTQYF. CDR3 in DNA: TGCGCCAGCGGGACAGGGAGCACAGATACGCAGTATTTT.

This clone was detected once. J is TRBJ2-7 and V is TRBV4-1; 7 bases agree with TRBD2. The CDR3 has 14 amino acids. Looked up from germline, CDR1 is MGHRA and CDR2 is YSYEKL. J gave up 2 bases and V 0 bases, and 1 base lay outside the gene matches. In DNA, the CDR3 is TGCGCCAGCAGCCAAGAGGGGGGGACCTACGAGCAGTACTTC. Encoded protein: CASSQEGGTYEQYF.

V is TRBV2 and J is TRBJ1-1, with TRBD1 matching over 7 bases. V gave up 6 bases and J gave up 1 base; unmatched junction bases: 5. The length of the CDR3 is 14 residues. Germline values: CDR1 SNHLY, CDR2 FYNNEI. CDR3 in amino acids: CASSRDSSNTEAFF. CDR3 nucleotides: TGTGCCAGCAGCCGGGACAGTTCGAACACTGAAGCTTTCTTT.

The CDR3 nucleotides are TGTGCCAGCAGCACAAATAGGGAGACGACGTTTTTT. Its protein product is CASSTNRETTFF. J is TRBJ1-4 and V is TRBV7-9; no clear D. The V and J ends lost 5 bases and 16 bases respectively, with 17 bases between them. Looked up from germline, CDR1 is SEHNR and CDR2 is FQNEAQ (reference sequence). This CDR3 region has 12 residues.

The rearrangement joins TRBV19 to TRBJ2-1, with 7 nucleotides matching TRBD1. The CDR3 spans 13 residues. Germline V gene data show CDR1 as LNHDA and CDR2 as SQIVND (reference sequence). After removal of 6 bases from V and 5 bases from J, the junction contained 4 bases not matched to a gene. The chain's CDR3 is CASSRDRNNEQFF. The CDR3, as DNA: TGTGCCAGTAGCCGGGACAGAAACAATGAGCAGTTCTTC.

The J gene is TRBJ1-2, the V gene TRBV27; TRBD1 matches at 7 bases. The CDR3 extends over 16 amino acids. The germline gives CDR1 MNHEY, CDR2 SMNVEV (reference sequence). The V and J ends lost 2 bases and 7 bases, in that order; junction bases with no gene match: 13. CDR3 loop: CASSLVDRVPSGGYTF. The CDR3 DNA is TGTGCCAGCAGTTTAGTTGACAGGGTTCCATCGGGTGGCTACACCTTC.

This clone was seen a handful of times. The chain recombines TRBV5-4 with TRBJ2-7; 7 nucleotides match TRBD1. Trimming removed 4 bases from V and 3 bases from J; junction bases left unmatched: 7. The germline gives CDR1 SGHNT, CDR2 YYREEE (reference sequence). The CDR3 extends over 14 amino acids. CDR3 sequence (DNA): TGTGCCAGCAGCCGGGACAGTTCGAGCTACGAGCAGTACTTC. This translates into CASSRDSSSYEQYF. Based on the CDR3 plus reference TRBV5-4 and TRBJ2-7, the full variable domain is ETGVTQSPTHLIKTRGQQVTLRCSSQSGHNTVSWYQQALGQGPQFIFQYYREEENGRGNFPPRFSGLQFPNYSSELNVNALELDDSALYLCASSRDSSSYEQYFGPGTRLTVT.

Only a few counts were recorded for this clone. The chain joins TRBV4-1 to TRBJ1-2; TRBD1 matches 7 bases. After removal of 0 bases from V and 4 bases from J, the junction contained 5 bases not matched to a gene. The germline gives CDR1 MGHRA, CDR2 YSYEKL. There are 15 residues in the CDR3. CDR3 DNA: TGCGCCAGCAGCCAAGATGAACAGGGGAGCTATGGCTACACCTTC. Translated, it gives CASSQDEQGSYGYTF.

The gene calls are TRBV7-8 and TRBJ2-3; D perhaps matches TRBD1 (6 bases). V was cut by 4 bases and J by 5 bases, with 19 bases left in between. CDR1 and CDR2 (germline): SGHVS, FQNEAQ. The CDR3 sequence is 16 residues long. CDR3 coding DNA: TGTGCCAGCAGCTCTTCAACAGGGAGACGGGAAGATACGCAGTATTTT. It is translated as CASSSSTGRREDTQYF.

This clone has just a few counts. V and J are TRBV7-9 and TRBJ2-3, with D possibly being TRBD1 (6 bases). The V gene's germline CDR1 is SEHNR and CDR2 FQNEAQ (reference sequence). Trimming took 3 bases from V and 5 from J, leaving 12 bases between them. This CDR3 comprises 14 residues. The CDR3: CASSLGAGEDTQYF. The CDR3 DNA reads as TGTGCCAGCAGCTTGGGGGCTGGAGAAGATACGCAGTATTTT. The whole variable domain, remainder taken from reference TRBV7-9 and TRBJ2-3, is DTGVSQNPRHKITKRGQNVTFRCDPISEHNRLYWYRQTLGQGPEFLTYFQNEAQLEKSRLLSDRFSAERPKGSFSTLEIQRTEQGDSAMYLCASSLGAGEDTQYFGPGTRLTVL.

The genes are TRBV7-9 and TRBJ2-1, with TRBD2 identical over 12 bases. CDR3 size: 15 residues. The germline V gene encodes CDR1 SEHNR and CDR2 FQNEAQ (reference sequence). V lost 1 base, J lost 8 bases, and 3 bases stayed unmatched. This CDR3 reads CASSLVTSGRDEQFF. The CDR3 DNA is TGTGCCAGCAGCTTAGTGACTAGCGGGAGAGATGAGCAGTTCTTC.

About this clone itself: One junction end disagrees with the germline gene, perhaps due to a read error. The rearrangement joins TRBV29-1 to TRBJ1-3, with D maybe TRBD1 (6 bases). Germline V CDR1 and CDR2: SQVTM, ANQGSEA. The CDR3 is 15 amino acids. The CDR3 DNA follows: TGCAGCGCTCAAGGGGGTCAGACGCCTGGGAACACCATATATTTT. This sequence encodes CSAQGGQTPGNTIYF.

The chain is built from TRBV9 and TRBJ2-1; maybe TRBD2 (5 bases). V gave up 0 bases and J gave up 8 bases, with 15 bases separating them. The CDR3 consists of 15 residues. Germline CDR1 and CDR2: SGDLS and YYNGEE. The DNA for the CDR3 is TGTGCCAGCAGCGTAGGTGCGGGTCTGCCGGATGAGCAGTTCTTC. This sequence encodes CASSVGAGLPDEQFF. Filled out from reference TRBV9 and TRBJ2-1, the complete variable domain reads DSGVTQTPKHLITATGQRVTLRCSPRSGDLSVYWYQQSLDQGLQFLIQYYNGEERAKGNILERFSAQQFPDLHSELNLSSLELGDSALYFCASSVGAGLPDEQFFGPGTRLTVL.

The chain couples TRBV28 to TRBJ1-1, with 7 bases aligning to TRBD1. Trimming took 8 bases from V and 5 from J; bases not matched to a gene: 8. The CDR3 covers 13 residues. The germline CDR1 and CDR2 sequences are MDHEN and SYDVKM. The CDR3 DNA is TGTGCCAGCTCCGTACAGGGGAGGACTGAAGCTTTCTTT. Its protein is CASSVQGRTEAFF.

The rearrangement links TRBV14 to TRBJ2-1, with 12 bases fitting TRBD1. The CDR3 spans 18 residues. Germline values: CDR1 SGHDN, CDR2 FVKESK. Germline trimming cut 1 base from V and 2 bases from J; bases unmatched to any gene: 6. In DNA, the CDR3 is TGTGCCAGCAGCCAAGGGGACAGGGGGCCAATAGCCTACAATGAGCAGTTCTTC. Encoded protein: CASSQGDRGPIAYNEQFF.